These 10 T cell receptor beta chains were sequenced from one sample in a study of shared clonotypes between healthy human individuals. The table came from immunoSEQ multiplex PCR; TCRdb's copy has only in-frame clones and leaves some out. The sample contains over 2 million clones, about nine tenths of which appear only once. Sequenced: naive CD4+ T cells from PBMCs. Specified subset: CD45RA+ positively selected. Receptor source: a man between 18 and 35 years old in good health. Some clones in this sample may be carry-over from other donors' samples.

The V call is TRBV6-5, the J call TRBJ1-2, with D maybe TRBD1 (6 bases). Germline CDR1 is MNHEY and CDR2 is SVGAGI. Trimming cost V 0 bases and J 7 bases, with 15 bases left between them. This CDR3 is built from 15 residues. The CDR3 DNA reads TGTGCCAGCAGTTACTCGGGGGGCGGCTATCGTGGCTACACCTTC. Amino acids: CASSYSGGGYRGYTF.

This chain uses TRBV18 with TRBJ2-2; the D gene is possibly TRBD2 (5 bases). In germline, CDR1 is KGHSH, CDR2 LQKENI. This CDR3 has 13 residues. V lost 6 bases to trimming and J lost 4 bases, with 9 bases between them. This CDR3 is CASSSTSTGELFF. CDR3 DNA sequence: TGTGCCAGCTCGTCCACTAGCACCGGGGAGCTGTTTTTT.

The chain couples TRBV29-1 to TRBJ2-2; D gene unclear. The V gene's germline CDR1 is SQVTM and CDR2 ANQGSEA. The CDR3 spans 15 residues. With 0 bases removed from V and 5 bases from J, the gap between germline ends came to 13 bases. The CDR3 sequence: CSVEDLPAGTGELFF. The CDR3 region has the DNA TGCAGCGTTGAAGATCTTCCCGCTGGTACCGGGGAGCTGTTTTTT.

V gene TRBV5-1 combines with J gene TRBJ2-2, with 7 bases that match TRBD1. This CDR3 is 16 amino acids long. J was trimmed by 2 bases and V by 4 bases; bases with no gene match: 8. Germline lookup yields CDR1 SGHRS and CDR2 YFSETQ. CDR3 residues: CASSQGQLFNTGELFF. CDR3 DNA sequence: TGCGCCAGCAGCCAGGGACAGCTTTTTAACACCGGGGAGCTGTTTTTT.

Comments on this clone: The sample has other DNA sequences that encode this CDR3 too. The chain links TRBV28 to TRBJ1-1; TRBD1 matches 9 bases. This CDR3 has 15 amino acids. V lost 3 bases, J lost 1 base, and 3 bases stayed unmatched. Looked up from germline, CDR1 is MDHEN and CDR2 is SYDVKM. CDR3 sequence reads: CASSLSGQGNTEAFF. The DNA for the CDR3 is TGTGCCAGCAGTTTGTCGGGACAGGGGAACACTGAAGCTTTCTTT.

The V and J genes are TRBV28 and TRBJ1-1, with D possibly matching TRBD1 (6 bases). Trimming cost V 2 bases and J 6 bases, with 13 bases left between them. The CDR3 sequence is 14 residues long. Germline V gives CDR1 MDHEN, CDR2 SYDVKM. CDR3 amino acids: CASSLTTGHSEAFF. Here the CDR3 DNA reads TGTGCCAGCAGTTTAACGACAGGCCATTCTGAAGCTTTCTTT.

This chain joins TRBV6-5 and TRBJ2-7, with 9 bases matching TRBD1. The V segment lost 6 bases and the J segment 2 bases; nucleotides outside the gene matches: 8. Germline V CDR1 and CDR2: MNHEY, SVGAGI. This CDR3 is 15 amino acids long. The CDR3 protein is CASSPGQGGTYEQYF. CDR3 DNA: TGTGCCAGCAGCCCGGGACAGGGTGGGACCTACGAGCAGTACTTC.

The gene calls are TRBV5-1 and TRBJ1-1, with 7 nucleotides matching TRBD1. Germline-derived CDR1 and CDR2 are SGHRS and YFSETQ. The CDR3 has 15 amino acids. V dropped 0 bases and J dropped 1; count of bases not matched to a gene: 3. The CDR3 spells CASSLERQGNTEAFF. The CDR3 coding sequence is TGCGCCAGCAGCTTGGAGCGACAGGGGAACACTGAAGCTTTCTTT.

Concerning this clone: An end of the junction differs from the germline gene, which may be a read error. CDR3 sequence (DNA): TGCAGTGCTAGGGGGACAGGTGAAAACTTC. Protein sequence: CSARGTGENF. The chain uses TRBV20-1 and TRBJ2-5, with 8 nucleotides matching TRBD1. The CDR3 consists of 10 residues. Germline-derived CDR1 and CDR2 are DFQATT and SNEGSKA (reference sequence).

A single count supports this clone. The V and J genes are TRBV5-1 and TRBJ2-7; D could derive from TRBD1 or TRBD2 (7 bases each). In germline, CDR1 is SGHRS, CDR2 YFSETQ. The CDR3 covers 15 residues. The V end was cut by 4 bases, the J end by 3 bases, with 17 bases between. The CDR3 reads CASSPSGTAYYEQYF. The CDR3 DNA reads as TGCGCCAGCAGCCCGAGCGGGACAGCGTACTACGAGCAGTACTTC.